This passage covers 26 T cell receptor beta chains from one sample sequenced in a study of shared clonotypes between healthy human individuals. Libraries were prepared by immunoSEQ multiplex PCR; TCRdb keeps only in-frame clonotypes and omits some of them. The sample consists of 2 million to 2.5 million clones, about 94% of them appearing once. Material for sequencing was naive CD4+ T cells sorted from blood. Subset described: CD45RA+ positively selected. These receptor sequences come from a man aged 18 to 29 in good health.

Comment on this clone: The same CDR3 also results from other DNA sequences found in this sample. The gene calls are TRBV6-5 and TRBJ1-1; D unresolved. The germline V gene encodes CDR1 MNHEY and CDR2 SVGAGI. The CDR3 is made up of 12 amino acids. Trimming shortened V by 8 bases and J by 0 bases, and 7 bases separated the two germline ends. DNA of the CDR3: TGTGCCAGCGGTTCAGTGAACACTGAAGCTTTCTTT. Translation gives CASGSVNTEAFF.

The CDR3 sequence is CASSLGRGTRDEQYF. The CDR3 nucleotides are TGTGCCAGCAGCTTAGGGCGGGGAACGAGGGACGAGCAGTACTTC. The chain has TRBV7-8 and TRBJ2-7, with D perhaps TRBD2 (6 bases). Trimming left V 1 base short and J 5 bases short, with 15 bases between. The germline V gene encodes CDR1 SGHVS and CDR2 FQNEAQ. This CDR3 comprises 15 residues. The whole variable domain, filled in from reference TRBV7-8 and TRBJ2-7, reads GAGVSQSPRYKVAKRGQDVALRCDPISGHVSLFWYQQALGQGPEFLTYFQNEAQLDKSGLPSDRFFAERPEGSVSTLKIQRTQQEDSAVYLCASSLGRGTRDEQYFGPGTRLTVT.

The rearrangement joins TRBV4-1 to TRBJ2-1; either TRBD1 or TRBD2 may supply D (6 bases each). Between the trimmed V and J ends, which lost 8 bases and 6 bases, there was a span of 20 bases. The CDR3 is made up of 15 amino acids. Germline V lookup: CDR1 MGHRA, CDR2 YSYEKL. The CDR3 reads CASLSGGGRGNEQFF. CDR3 coding DNA: TGCGCCAGCTTAAGTGGTGGGGGGCGAGGCAATGAGCAGTTCTTC.

This clone was observed a single time. The rearrangement joins TRBV2 to TRBJ2-7; D is possibly TRBD2 (6 bases). Per germline, CDR1 SNHLY and CDR2 FYNNEI. CDR3 length equals 15 residues. The V and J ends lost 1 base and 3 bases respectively, with 13 bases between them. CDR3 residues: CASSEEIGGHYEQYF. The DNA of the CDR3 is TGTGCCAGCAGTGAAGAGATAGGAGGGCACTACGAGCAGTACTTC.

This sequence joins TRBV18 and TRBJ2-2, with 9 bases fitting TRBD1. The CDR3 is 16 amino acids. Per the germline V gene, CDR1 is KGHSH and CDR2 is LQKENI. The ends lost 8 bases at V and 5 bases at J; junction bases unmatched: 12. Here the CDR3 reads CASTKQQGALTGELFF. The CDR3 coding sequence is TGTGCCAGCACGAAGCAACAGGGGGCATTGACCGGGGAGCTGTTTTTT.

The chain is built from TRBV10-3 and TRBJ2-7, with D possibly matching TRBD2 (6 bases). CDR1 and CDR2 (germline): ENHRY, SYGVKD. This CDR3 is built from 15 residues. V was pared by 0 bases and J by 3 bases, with 12 bases between. The CDR3 protein is CAISESLAISYEQYF. The CDR3 region has the DNA TGTGCCATCAGTGAGTCGCTAGCGATTAGCTACGAGCAGTACTTC.

This sequence joins TRBV29-1 and TRBJ2-3; D may be TRBD2 (6 bases). The germline V gene has CDR1 SQVTM and CDR2 ANQGSEA. The CDR3 covers 12 residues. Trimming took off 4 bases at V and 5 bases at J, with 10 bases between the two ends. CDR3 bases: TGCAGCGTTGGACTAGTTCAAGATACGCAGTATTTT. Amino acid sequence: CSVGLVQDTQYF.

The rearrangement joins TRBV10-3 to TRBJ1-6; D might be TRBD1 (6 bases). Trimming cost V 0 bases and J 8 bases, with 14 bases left between them. This CDR3 is 16 amino acids long. Germline values: CDR1 ENHRY, CDR2 SYGVKD. In DNA, the CDR3 is TGTGCCATCAGTGAGTCCGGGGGCGCCGGTGATTCACCCCTCCACTTT. Amino acid sequence: CAISESGGAGDSPLHF.

The V and J genes are TRBV11-2 and TRBJ2-4, with TRBD1 identical over 10 bases. The CDR3 is 15 amino acids. The germline CDR1 and CDR2 sequences are SGHAT and FQNNGV. V lost 6 bases, J lost 5 bases, and 7 bases stayed unmatched. The CDR3: CASRTTGGFQNIQYF. The CDR3 DNA sequence: TGTGCCAGCAGGACGACAGGGGGCTTCCAAAACATTCAGTACTTC.

V gene TRBV5-1 combines with J gene TRBJ2-2; D may correspond to TRBD1 or TRBD2 (6 bases each). V was cut by 3 bases and J by 0 bases, with 12 bases left in between. The CDR3 sequence is 16 residues long. Germline CDR1 and CDR2: SGHRS and YFSETQ. CDR3 bases: TGCGCCAGCAGCTCGGGGGCCGGGTCGAACACCGGGGAGCTGTTTTTT. Translation: CASSSGAGSNTGELFF.

J is TRBJ2-7 and V is TRBV30, with D perhaps matching TRBD1 (6 bases). CDR3 size: 16 residues. CDR1 GTSNPN and CDR2 SVGIG come from the germline V gene (reference sequence). V dropped 3 bases and J dropped 0 bases, with 18 bases sitting between them. In DNA, the CDR3 is TGTGCCTGGAGCCGACGCTGGGGGCTTAGCTCCTACGAGCAGTACTTC. Its protein is CAWSRRWGLSSYEQYF.

The J gene is TRBJ2-1, the V gene TRBV6-5, with TRBD2 matching 7 bases. The trim removed 2 bases at V and 5 bases at J, leaving 6 bases unmatched. Germline V gene sequence: CDR1 MNHEY, CDR2 SVGAGI. This CDR3 is built from 15 residues. CDR3 loop: CASSYRAGSNNEQFF. The CDR3 DNA follows: TGTGCCAGCAGTTACAGAGCGGGATCCAACAATGAGCAGTTCTTC.

Comments on this clone: The sample contains more than one DNA sequence encoding this CDR3. The chain couples TRBV18 to TRBJ2-7, with D possibly TRBD1 on 6 matching bases. V was trimmed by 3 bases and J by 0 bases, leaving 9 bases between them. CDR1 is KGHSH and CDR2 is LQKENI in the germline V gene. The CDR3 extends over 14 amino acids. The CDR3 loop reads CASSPNRDSYEQYF. In nucleotides, the CDR3 is TGTGCCAGCTCACCGAACAGGGACTCCTACGAGCAGTACTTC.

V usage is TRBV30 and J usage is TRBJ1-3; D is undetermined. V was cut by 1 base and J by 0 bases, with 10 bases left in between. The CDR3 runs 15 residues. Germline V lookup: CDR1 GTSNPN, CDR2 SVGIG (reference sequence). CDR3: CAWSGSAYSGNTIYF. The CDR3 nucleotides read TGTGCCTGGAGTGGCAGCGCATACTCTGGAAACACCATATATTTT. Drawing the rest from reference TRBV30 and TRBJ1-3, the complete variable domain is SQTIHQWPATLVQPVGSPLSLECTVEGTSNPNLYWYRQAAGRGLQLLFYSVGIGQISSEVPQNLSASRPQDRQFILSSKKLLLSDSGFYLCAWSGSAYSGNTIYFGEGSWLTVV.

The chain carries TRBV28 and TRBJ2-6; TRBD1 aligns across 11 bases. The V and J ends lost 5 bases and 1 base, in that order; junction bases with no gene match: 10. The germline V gene encodes CDR1 MDHEN and CDR2 SYDVKM. The CDR3 totals 19 residues. CDR3 amino acids: CASSLLPGQGGSGANVLTF. The DNA of the CDR3 is TGTGCCAGCAGTCTACTTCCGGGACAGGGGGGTTCTGGGGCCAACGTCCTGACTTTC.

The gene calls are TRBV5-4 and TRBJ1-4; maybe TRBD1 (6 bases). Germline V gene lookup returns CDR1 SGHNT and CDR2 YYREEE (reference sequence). Trimming stripped 4 bases from V and 4 bases from J, with 14 bases between. This CDR3 contains 15 residues. For the CDR3, the DNA is TGTGCCAGCAGCCTTGACAGGAATTTTAATGAAAAACTGTTTTTT. It yields the protein CASSLDRNFNEKLFF.

The rearrangement uses TRBV29-1 and TRBJ2-1; 11 bases are a match to TRBD2. The junction had 12 bases not matched to a gene; V was cut back by 2 bases and J by 9 bases. This CDR3 comprises 16 residues. Per the germline V gene, CDR1 is SQVTM and CDR2 is ANQGSEA. The CDR3: CSVESPGTSGGGEQFF. Written as DNA, the CDR3 is TGCAGCGTTGAATCCCCAGGGACTAGCGGCGGAGGTGAGCAGTTCTTC.

The V and J genes are TRBV2 and TRBJ2-7, with TRBD1 matching over 7 bases. The CDR3 extends over 14 amino acids. The germline CDR1 and CDR2 sequences are SNHLY and FYNNEI. The J segment lost 7 bases and the V segment lost 5 bases, leaving 11 bases of the junction unmatched. CDR3 nucleotides: TGTGCCAGCAGTACTCGACAGGGTCCCGAAGAGCAGTACTTC. Amino acids: CASSTRQGPEEQYF.

This sequence joins TRBV15 and TRBJ1-3; unclear D gene. V lost 0 bases to trimming and J lost 0 bases, with 6 bases between them. The CDR3 has 15 amino acids. Germline V lookup: CDR1 LNHNV, CDR2 YYDKDF (reference sequence). The CDR3 here is CATSREGSSGNTIYF. CDR3 DNA sequence: TGTGCCACCAGCAGAGAAGGGTCCTCTGGAAACACCATATATTTT.

The J gene is TRBJ2-3, the V gene TRBV18; 9 bases map to TRBD2. The CDR3 runs to 15 residues. Trimming at V came to 1 base and at J to 1 base, leaving 0 bases not matched to a gene. Germline CDR1 is KGHSH and CDR2 is LQKENI. The CDR3 DNA sequence: TGTGCCAGCTCACCACGGACTAGCGGCACAGATACGCAGTATTTT. It codes for CASSPRTSGTDTQYF.

The chain combines TRBV18 with TRBJ1-1; 7 positions match TRBD1. The CDR3 is 16 residues long. From germline, CDR1 is KGHSH and CDR2 LQKENI. V lost 0 bases, J lost 1 base, and 5 bases stayed unmatched. The CDR3 spells CASSPPAGGGNTEAFF. The CDR3 region has the DNA TGTGCCAGCTCACCACCGGCAGGGGGTGGGAACACTGAAGCTTTCTTT.

The chain uses TRBV5-1 and TRBJ2-6; D call uncertain. The CDR3 consists of 15 residues. V was pared by 7 bases and J by 6 bases, with 17 bases between. Germline V lookup: CDR1 SGHRS, CDR2 YFSETQ. The CDR3 sequence is CASFLRSDTANVLTF. In DNA form, the CDR3 reads TGCGCCAGCTTCCTCCGAAGTGACACGGCCAACGTCCTGACTTTC.

V is TRBV27 and J is TRBJ2-7; D is unresolved. The CDR3 has 15 amino acids. Trimming cost V 3 bases and J 3 bases, with 15 bases left between them. CDR1 is MNHEY and CDR2 is SMNVEV in the germline V gene (reference sequence). The CDR3 DNA reads as TGTGCCAGCAGTTTTAAAAGTGGGCCTAACTACGAGCAGTACTTC. This gives the protein CASSFKSGPNYEQYF.

V is TRBV30 and J is TRBJ2-7; D is perhaps TRBD1 (6 bases). Germline V gene sequence: CDR1 GTSNPN, CDR2 SVGIG (reference sequence). V shed 5 bases and J shed 5 bases, with 13 bases lying between them. The CDR3 contains 12 residues. DNA for the CDR3: TGTGCCTGGGGCCAAGGGGGAGACGAGCAGTACTTC. This codes for CAWGQGGDEQYF.

The chain recombines TRBV5-1 with TRBJ2-7; TRBD1 matches 7 bases. Per the germline V gene, CDR1 is SGHRS and CDR2 is YFSETQ. V trimming: 4 bases; J trimming: 7 bases; junction bases outside the gene matches: 17. The CDR3 length is 16 residues. The CDR3 coding sequence is TGCGCCAGCAGCCCCGGTCCGGACAGGCCGATTGGGGAGCAGTACTTC. Translating gives CASSPGPDRPIGEQYF.

This rearrangement joins TRBV30 to TRBJ2-1; 7 bases are shared with TRBD2. Trimming removed 5 bases from V and 4 bases from J; junction bases left unmatched: 8. The CDR3 totals 14 residues. CDR1 and CDR2 (germline): GTSNPN, SVGIG (reference sequence). CDR3 loop: CAWGLPGGYNEQFF. In DNA, the CDR3 is TGTGCCTGGGGACTGCCGGGGGGATACAATGAGCAGTTCTTC.